The 6 T cell receptor beta chains presented below share a single source sample, sequenced in a study of CD8 T cells in ankylosing spondylitis. Study results and caveats: A TCR beta motif of roughly 8 highly homologous variants seemed to mark ankylosing spondylitis blood.

TCRdb recomputed calls from the 5' RACE reads with MiXCR, one row per CDR3 protein. The sample lists some 330,000 distinct CDR3 sequences; around 7.6% were seen once. Antigens of these TCRs are unknown. Sequencing used blood, either unsorted or a sorted T cell fraction (not recorded which). Receptors were obtained from a male donor with ankylosing spondylitis.

This clonotype was counted only a few times. V and J are TRBV3-1 and TRBJ1-1; the D is unclear. Per the germline V gene, CDR1 is LGHDT and CDR2 is YNNKEL (reference sequence). V lost 4 bases and J 3 bases, leaving 12 bases between the germline ends. The CDR3 spans 14 residues. The CDR3 region is CASSRGTRDTEAFF. The CDR3 bases are TGTGCCAGCAGCCGGGGAACACGGGACACTGAAGCTTTCTTT.

This clonotype was seen a few times. J is TRBJ2-3 and V is TRBV28; D may be TRBD1 or TRBD2 (5 bases each). V dropped 6 bases and J dropped 1 base, with 11 bases sitting between them. CDR3 length: 14 amino acids. Germline assignment: CDR1 MDHEN and CDR2 SYDVKM. CDR3 coding DNA: TGTGCCAGCAGCAACCGGGACGGCACAGATACGCAGTATTTT. Translated, it gives CASSNRDGTDTQYF.

This clonotype was detected ten times or more. The chain joins TRBV5-1 to TRBJ2-3, with D unclear. V shed 2 bases and J shed 1 base, with 11 bases lying between them. Per germline, CDR1 SGHRS and CDR2 YFSETQ. The CDR3 runs 15 residues. CDR3 protein: CASSLASSGTDTQYF. The CDR3 DNA is TGCGCCAGCAGCTTAGCTTCCTCCGGCACAGATACGCAGTATTTT.

This clonotype has at least ten counts. The chain joins TRBV9 to TRBJ2-4, with 7 bases lining up with TRBD1. The ends lost 0 bases at V and 8 bases at J; junction bases unmatched: 14. This CDR3 is 17 amino acids long. Germline CDR1 SGDLS, CDR2 YYNGEE. CDR3 region: CASSVGVRTGQGDIQYF. Written as DNA, the CDR3 is TGTGCCAGCAGCGTAGGTGTGAGGACAGGCCAAGGGGACATTCAGTACTTC.

This clonotype was recorded at least ten times. The gene calls are TRBV3-1 and TRBJ2-3, with 7 bases aligning to TRBD2. Losses at the gene ends were 0 bases for V and 2 bases for J; bases not matched to a gene: 11. The CDR3 spans 18 residues. Germline loops: CDR1 LGHDT, CDR2 YNNKEL (reference sequence). The CDR3 sequence: CASSQDSGGWGFTDTQYF. The CDR3 bases are TGTGCCAGCAGCCAAGATTCGGGGGGATGGGGGTTCACAGATACGCAGTATTTT.

V is TRBV27 and J is TRBJ2-7; 9 positions match TRBD2. The CDR3 sequence is 16 residues long. The germline gives CDR1 MNHEY, CDR2 SMNVEV (reference sequence). Trimming took 5 bases from V and 5 from J; bases not matched to a gene: 13. This CDR3 is CASSPTRAGGHHEQYF. CDR3 nucleotides: TGTGCCAGCAGTCCGACCCGGGCGGGAGGGCATCACGAGCAGTACTTC.